The 4 T cell receptor beta chains presented below share a single source sample, sequenced in a study of control samples from healthy donors and cancer patients. Profiling relied on immunoSEQ multiplex PCR, and the TCRdb table lists in-frame clones only, not all of them. The table lists about 150,000 clones, roughly nine tenths of them singletons, with less than 0.75% in the top ten. The sequencing input was blood. The receptors originated from a woman aged 25 to 39 in good health.

The V and J genes are TRBV19 and TRBJ2-4, with D unclear. The V gene's germline CDR1 is LNHDA and CDR2 SQIVND (reference sequence). There are 12 residues in the CDR3. V dropped 1 base and J dropped 7 bases, with 5 bases sitting between them. The CDR3 coding sequence is TGTGCCAGTAGTATAGTTGAGAACATTCAGTACTTC. The encoded protein is CASSIVENIQYF.

This rearrangement joins TRBV11-3 to TRBJ2-5; D is perhaps TRBD1 or TRBD2 (5 bases each). CDR3 length equals 13 residues. V was clipped by 6 bases and J by 3 bases, with 11 bases between them. Looked up from germline, CDR1 is SGHNT and CDR2 is YENEEA. This CDR3 is CASSHGTEETQYF. The CDR3 DNA is TGTGCCAGCAGTCACGGGACGGAAGAGACCCAGTACTTC.

The chain recombines TRBV9 with TRBJ2-2, with D possibly TRBD2 on 5 matching bases. V was clipped by 3 bases and J by 5 bases, with 14 bases between them. The length of the CDR3 is 15 residues. Germline loops: CDR1 SGDLS, CDR2 YYNGEE. The CDR3 spells CASSATTPGTGELFF. Here the CDR3 DNA reads TGTGCCAGCAGCGCGACTACTCCGGGGACCGGGGAGCTGTTTTTT.

This chain joins TRBV28 and TRBJ1-5; the D gene is possibly TRBD1 (5 bases). The CDR3 extends over 16 amino acids. Germline CDR1 reads MDHEN; CDR2 reads SYDVKM. Trimming took off 3 bases at V and 2 bases at J, with 14 bases between the two ends. CDR3 residues: CASSFWGAYGNQPQHF. The CDR3 DNA sequence: TGTGCCAGCAGTTTTTGGGGCGCGTACGGCAATCAGCCCCAGCATTTT.